The table lists the clone carrying this TCR beta chain with many counts. The record originates from a study of metastatic and nonmetastatic thyroid tumors. Until they underwent thyroid surgery, no patient had received any treatment. TCRdb reanalyzed the PCR reads with MiXCR. The sample has roughly 40,000 clones; roughly 12% are singletons. Losses at the gene ends were 4 bases for V and 7 bases for J; bases not matched to a gene: 6. The CDR3 spans 13 residues. CDR1 and CDR2 from the germline V gene are SGHVS and FQNEAQ. The sample consisted of blood. The V call is TRBV7-8, the J call TRBJ2-7; 8 bases align to TRBD2. This receptor was identified in a male donor with papillary thyroid cancer or a benign thyroid nodule (not recorded which). Some clones in this sample may be carry-over from other donors' samples. The CDR3 DNA sequence: TGTGCCAGCAGCTCATTCGGGGGGGGAGAGCAGTACTTC. Translating it yields CASSSFGGGEQYF.